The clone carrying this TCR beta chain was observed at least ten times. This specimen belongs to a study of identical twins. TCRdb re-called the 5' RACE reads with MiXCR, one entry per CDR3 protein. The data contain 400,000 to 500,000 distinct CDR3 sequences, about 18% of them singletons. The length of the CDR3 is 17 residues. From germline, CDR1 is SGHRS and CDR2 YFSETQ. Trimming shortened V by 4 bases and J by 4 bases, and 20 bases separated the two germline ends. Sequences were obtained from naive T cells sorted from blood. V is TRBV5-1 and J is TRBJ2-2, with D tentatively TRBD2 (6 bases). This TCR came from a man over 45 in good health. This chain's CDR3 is CASSSWWGDRSTGELFF. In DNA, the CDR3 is TGCGCCAGCAGCAGTTGGTGGGGGGACCGTAGCACCGGGGAGCTGTTTTTT.